Listed below are T cell receptor beta chains from one sample, sequenced in a study of neurological immune-mediated disorders. TCRdb reprocessed the 5' RACE reads via MiXCR and lists one record per CDR3 protein. Of approximately 82,000 distinct CDR3 sequences listed, approximately 13% are singletons. The material sequenced was PBMCs. These receptors came from a female donor with HTLV-1-associated myelopathy (HAM/TSP). Both conserved end residues are part of each CDR3. Each record gives: D gene, J gene, V gene, clone size, CDR3 DNA, CDR3 protein. A D gene is named only where the DNA matches it firmly. Clone size, where shown, is once, few, many, or a class for clones that have expanded.

d_gene: NA
j_gene: TRBJ1-1
v_gene: TRBV5-1
abundance: many
CDR3nt: TGCGCCAGCAGCTCCGGGACCCCGAACACTGAAGCTTTCTTT
CDR3aa: CASSSGTPNTEAFF

d_gene: NA
j_gene: TRBJ2-3
v_gene: TRBV28
abundance: many
CDR3nt: TGTGCCACCAAGGGACTTAGCACAGATACGCAGTATTTT
CDR3aa: CATKGLSTDTQYF

d_gene: NA
j_gene: TRBJ1-6
v_gene: TRBV11-2
abundance: few
CDR3nt: TGTGCCAGCAGCTCAAGACAGGCCCTAAGGGGTAATTCACCCCTCCACTTT
CDR3aa: CASSSRQALRGNSPLHF

d_gene: NA
j_gene: TRBJ1-5
v_gene: TRBV10-3
abundance: many
CDR3nt: TGTGCCATCAGTGAAAGTGGGCCCGGGGGTTATCAGCCCCAGCATTTT
CDR3aa: CAISESGPGGYQPQHF

d_gene: NA
j_gene: TRBJ2-1
v_gene: TRBV7-9
abundance: many
CDR3nt: TGTGCCAGCCAGGTTAGGGGAGTAGGCTCCTACAATGAGCAGTTCTTC
CDR3aa: CASQVRGVGSYNEQFF

d_gene: TRBD1
j_gene: TRBJ2-7
v_gene: TRBV6-5
abundance: many
CDR3nt: TGTGCCAGCAGCCGAACAGGGGGCGGACGGGACGAGCAGTACTTC
CDR3aa: CASSRTGGGRDEQYF

d_gene: TRBD1
j_gene: TRBJ1-2
v_gene: TRBV10-3
abundance: many
CDR3nt: TGTGCCATCGGCCGGGACAGGGCCAACTATGGCTACACCTTC
CDR3aa: CAIGRDRANYGYTF

d_gene: NA
j_gene: TRBJ1-2
v_gene: TRBV20-1
abundance: many
CDR3nt: TGCAGTGCAACTTCAGGGATGCCTGGGGGCTACACCTTC
CDR3aa: CSATSGMPGGYTF

d_gene: NA
j_gene: TRBJ2-1
v_gene: TRBV7-2
abundance: few
CDR3nt: TGTGCCAGCAGCGGGTTCTCGGGACCATACAATGAGCAGTTCTTC
CDR3aa: CASSGFSGPYNEQFF

d_gene: NA
j_gene: TRBJ1-5
v_gene: TRBV10-1
abundance: many
CDR3nt: TGCGCCAGCAGTGAACAGGGTAGTCAGCCCCAGCATTTT
CDR3aa: CASSEQGSQPQHF

d_gene: NA
j_gene: TRBJ1-1
v_gene: TRBV28
abundance: many
CDR3nt: TGTGCCAGCAGGGTAGCGGGGATGAACACTGAAGCTTTCTTT
CDR3aa: CASRVAGMNTEAFF

d_gene: NA
j_gene: TRBJ1-1
v_gene: TRBV20-1
abundance: many
CDR3nt: TGCAGTGCTAGAGACAGGGTAACGAACACTGAAGCTTTCTTT
CDR3aa: CSARDRVTNTEAFF

d_gene: NA
j_gene: TRBJ2-3
v_gene: TRBV29-1
abundance: many
CDR3nt: TGCAGCGCGCTGGTGATGACAGATACGCAGTATTTT
CDR3aa: CSALVMTDTQYF

d_gene: NA
j_gene: TRBJ1-5
v_gene: TRBV12-3/TRBV12-4
abundance: many
CDR3nt: TGTGCCAGCAGCTCCTCTGGCAGGGGAAGCAATCAGCCCCAGCATTTT
CDR3aa: CASSSSGRGSNQPQHF

d_gene: NA
j_gene: TRBJ1-1
v_gene: TRBV6-6
abundance: many
CDR3nt: TGTGCCAGCAGTTCAACATCTTACACTGAAGCTTTCTTT
CDR3aa: CASSSTSYTEAFF

d_gene: NA
j_gene: TRBJ2-5
v_gene: TRBV5-1
abundance: many
CDR3nt: TGCGCCAGCAGCTTGGGAGGCGGGGCCCAAGAGACCCAGTACTTC
CDR3aa: CASSLGGGAQETQYF

d_gene: NA
j_gene: TRBJ2-7
v_gene: TRBV28
abundance: many
CDR3nt: TGTGCCAGCAGTAATACCCAGGGCTATGAGCAGTACTTC
CDR3aa: CASSNTQGYEQYF

d_gene: NA
j_gene: TRBJ2-3
v_gene: TRBV5-1
abundance: many
CDR3nt: TGCGCCAGCAGCTTGGAAGGGACCGGCACAGATACGCAGTATTTT
CDR3aa: CASSLEGTGTDTQYF

d_gene: NA
j_gene: TRBJ1-1
v_gene: TRBV20-1
abundance: NA
CDR3nt: TGCAGTGCTAGCTACAGCGCGACCAGGTTAGGAGCTTTCTTT
CDR3aa: CSASYSATRLGAFF

d_gene: NA
j_gene: TRBJ2-3
v_gene: TRBV9
abundance: many
CDR3nt: TGTGCCAGCAGCTTGGACCTCACAGATACGCAGTATTTT
CDR3aa: CASSLDLTDTQYF

d_gene: NA
j_gene: TRBJ2-7
v_gene: TRBV7-9
abundance: few
CDR3nt: TGTGCCAGCAGCTTAGCGGTGGCAGCTATCACGCACTTC
CDR3aa: CASSLAVAAITHF

d_gene: NA
j_gene: TRBJ2-3
v_gene: TRBV6-1
abundance: NA
CDR3nt: TGTGCCAGCAGTACAAGAGGTTACACAGATACGCAGTATTTT
CDR3aa: CASSTRGYTDTQYF

d_gene: TRBD2
j_gene: TRBJ2-7
v_gene: TRBV2
abundance: many
CDR3nt: TGTGCCAGCAGTGAACCAGCGGGGGGCTACGAGCAGTACTTC
CDR3aa: CASSEPAGGYEQYF

d_gene: TRBD1
j_gene: TRBJ2-3
v_gene: TRBV20-1
abundance: NA
CDR3nt: TGCAGTGCCTTCCGGGACAGAAGAGATGATACTCAGTATTTT
CDR3aa: CSAFRDRRDDTQYF

d_gene: NA
j_gene: TRBJ1-2
v_gene: TRBV5-6
abundance: many
CDR3nt: TGTGCCAGCAGCTTGGGCGGCAGAGGGGGCTATGGCTACACCTTC
CDR3aa: CASSLGGRGGYGYTF

d_gene: NA
j_gene: TRBJ2-7
v_gene: TRBV13
abundance: many
CDR3nt: TGTGCCAGCAGCTTACGGGGACATAGCTCCTACGAGCAGTACTTC
CDR3aa: CASSLRGHSSYEQYF

d_gene: TRBD2
j_gene: TRBJ2-3
v_gene: TRBV5-1
abundance: few
CDR3nt: TGCGCCAGCAGCAACGGACTAGCGGGGGAGGCAGATACGCAGTATTTT
CDR3aa: CASSNGLAGEADTQYF

d_gene: TRBD1
j_gene: TRBJ2-1
v_gene: TRBV28
abundance: many
CDR3nt: TGTGCCAGCAGTCCGGGACAGGGCCCTAAACGCTCCTACAATGAGCAGTTCTTC
CDR3aa: CASSPGQGPKRSYNEQFF

d_gene: NA
j_gene: TRBJ2-7
v_gene: TRBV20-1
abundance: many
CDR3nt: TGCAGTGCTAGAGGGATGCCGAAAACCTACGAGCAGTACTTC
CDR3aa: CSARGMPKTYEQYF

d_gene: TRBD1
j_gene: TRBJ1-6
v_gene: TRBV14
abundance: many
CDR3nt: TGTGCCAGCAGCCAAGGACAGGGGGCCGTTTCACCCCTCCACTTT
CDR3aa: CASSQGQGAVSPLHF

d_gene: TRBD1
j_gene: TRBJ2-7
v_gene: TRBV20-1
abundance: many
CDR3nt: TGCAGTGCTAGATTTGGGACAGTCAAAAGGGAGTACTTC
CDR3aa: CSARFGTVKREYF